The 17 T cell receptor beta chains below all came from one sample that was sequenced in a study of cytomegalovirus exposure and HLA in healthy donors. The PCR had 60 Vbeta and 13 Jbeta primers. Generated by immunoSEQ multiplex PCR, the TCRdb table keeps only in-frame clones and is missing some. Here the sample spans 110,000 or so clones, around 70% being singletons. The material sequenced was PBMCs. These receptor sequences come from a woman between 35 and 50 years old in good health and CMV-seropositive.

This clone was seen only a few times. The chain employs TRBV5-5 and TRBJ2-7, with D possibly TRBD1 on 6 matching bases. Germline V gives CDR1 SGHKS, CDR2 YYEKEE (reference sequence). This CDR3 is built from 13 residues. V dropped 1 base and J dropped 4 bases, with 9 bases sitting between them. CDR3 residues: CASSLFRGYEQYF. DNA of the CDR3: TGTGCCAGCAGCTTGTTCAGGGGATACGAGCAGTACTTC.

The chain uses TRBV7-8 and TRBJ1-2; a weak D match, TRBD1 (6 bases). V was pared by 1 base and J by 2 bases, with 8 bases between. This CDR3 spans 14 amino acids. Germline assignment: CDR1 SGHVS and CDR2 FQNEAQ. The CDR3 DNA sequence: TGTGCCAGCAGCTTAGTAGACAGGAACTATGGCTACACCTTC. It translates to CASSLVDRNYGYTF.

The chain recombines TRBV7-2 with TRBJ1-2, with 10 nucleotides matching TRBD1. The CDR3 has 14 residues. Germline CDR1 is SGHTA and CDR2 is FQGNSA. The V gene end was trimmed by 3 bases and the J gene end by 8 bases; junction bases not matched to a gene: 6. CDR3 loop: CASSFGQGVRGYTF. CDR3 in DNA: TGTGCCAGCAGCTTCGGACAGGGGGTCCGGGGCTACACCTTC.

A few counts support this clone. The rearrangement uses TRBV6-5 and TRBJ1-1; no clear D gene. Trimming took 2 bases from V and 2 from J, leaving 15 bases between them. This CDR3 contains 16 residues. Germline CDR1 is MNHEY and CDR2 is SVGAGI. The CDR3 is CASSYTWSAANTEAFF. CDR3 DNA sequence: TGTGCCAGCAGTTACACATGGAGTGCGGCTAACACTGAAGCTTTCTTT.

This sequence joins TRBV5-1 and TRBJ2-5; TRBD2 matches 11 bases. CDR1 is SGHRS, CDR2 YFSETQ, per germline. The V gene end was trimmed by 4 bases and the J gene end by 5 bases; junction bases not matched to a gene: 7. The CDR3 consists of 15 residues. CDR3 DNA: TGCGCCAGCAGCCATACTAGCGGGGGCGAGGAGACCCAGTACTTC. It yields the protein CASSHTSGGEETQYF.

The gene calls are TRBV2 and TRBJ1-5; D is uncertain. V was shortened by 2 bases and J by 4 bases, with 12 bases between the two germline ends. The CDR3 contains 15 residues. Per the germline V gene, CDR1 is SNHLY and CDR2 is FYNNEI. In nucleotides, the CDR3 is TGTGCCAGCAGTGAACAGACTATCCGTAATCAGCCCCAGCATTTT. Translation: CASSEQTIRNQPQHF.

The V gene is TRBV28, the J gene TRBJ2-7; tentative D call: TRBD2 (6 bases). CDR3 size: 16 residues. Germline V lookup: CDR1 MDHEN, CDR2 SYDVKM. With 6 bases removed from V and 0 bases from J, the gap between germline ends came to 18 bases. The CDR3 bases are TGTGCCAGCAGCTCAGGAGGGTCCCTTGGCTCCTACGAGCAGTACTTC. It yields the protein CASSSGGSLGSYEQYF.

This chain connects TRBV7-9 to TRBJ1-2, with D hard to call. The CDR3 is 15 residues long. V was cut by 5 bases and J by 0 bases, with 13 bases left in between. Germline V gene data show CDR1 as SEHNR and CDR2 as FQNEAQ (reference sequence). In DNA form, the CDR3 reads TGTGCCAGCAGCCGGATGGCAGGTTCTAACTATGGCTACACCTTC. The encoded protein is CASSRMAGSNYGYTF. The full variable domain, completed using reference TRBV7-9 and TRBJ1-2, is DTGVSQNPRHKITKRGQNVTFRCDPISEHNRLYWYRQTLGQGPEFLTYFQNEAQLEKSRLLSDRFSAERPKGSFSTLEIQRTEQGDSAMYLCASSRMAGSNYGYTFGSGTRLTVV.

This chain connects TRBV7-6 to TRBJ1-3; 8 nucleotides agree with TRBD1. The CDR3 is 16 residues long. V was clipped by 1 base and J by 3 bases; unmatched bases: 5. From germline, CDR1 is SGHVS and CDR2 FNYEAQ. CDR3 amino acids: CASSLVSGGYGNTIYF. The CDR3 DNA reads as TGTGCCAGCAGCTTAGTCTCAGGGGGCTATGGAAACACCATATATTTT. Using reference TRBV7-6 and TRBJ1-3 for the parts outside the CDR3, the full variable domain is GAGVSQSPRYKVTKRGQDVALRCDPISGHVSLYWYRQALGQGPEFLTYFNYEAQQDKSGLPNDRFSAERPEGSISTLTIQRTEQRDSAMYRCASSLVSGGYGNTIYFGEGSWLTVV.

The chain couples TRBV5-1 to TRBJ2-7, with 9 bases that match TRBD2. This CDR3 has 15 amino acids. The V and J ends lost 2 bases and 0 bases, in that order; junction bases with no gene match: 3. The germline gives CDR1 SGHRS, CDR2 YFSETQ. Written as DNA, the CDR3 is TGCGCCAGCAGCTTCCTAGCGGGAAGCTCCTACGAGCAGTACTTC. Residues: CASSFLAGSSYEQYF. The entire variable domain, with the rest obtained from reference TRBV5-1 and TRBJ2-7, is as follows: KAGVTQTPRYLIKTRGQQVTLSCSPISGHRSVSWYQQTPGQGLQFLFEYFSETQRNKGNFPGRFSGRQFSNSRSEMNVSTLELGDSALYLCASSFLAGSSYEQYFGPGTRLTVT.

The chain is built from TRBV7-2 and TRBJ2-1; TRBD1 is a possible D gene (5 bases). The CDR3 consists of 17 residues. Germline loops: CDR1 SGHTA, CDR2 FQGNSA. V lost 2 bases and J lost 0, with 14 bases in between. CDR3 in DNA: TGTGCCAGCAGCTTAAGGGGTAGCCCGAGCTCCTACAATGAGCAGTTCTTC. Its protein is CASSLRGSPSSYNEQFF. Combining the CDR3 with reference TRBV7-2 and TRBJ2-1 gives the whole variable domain GAGVSQSPSNKVTEKGKDVELRCDPISGHTALYWYRQSLGQGLEFLIYFQGNSAPDKSGLPSDRFSAERTGGSVSTLTIQRTQQEDSAVYLCASSLRGSPSSYNEQFFGPGTRLTVL.

The chain joins TRBV7-6 to TRBJ1-6; TRBD1 is a possible D gene (5 bases). Germline CDR1 SGHVS, CDR2 FNYEAQ. Trimming took 4 bases from V and 7 from J, leaving 14 bases between them. The CDR3 sequence is 15 residues long. The CDR3 DNA is TGTGCCAGCAGCTCCGGGACTCGGGGAAATTCACCCCTCCACTTT. Protein sequence: CASSSGTRGNSPLHF.

The chain is built from TRBV4-3 and TRBJ2-5, with a tentative D call TRBD2 (6 bases). The CDR3 spans 15 residues. Trimming took off 1 base at V and 2 bases at J, with 11 bases between the two ends. Germline-derived CDR1 and CDR2 are LGHNA and YSLEER. The CDR3 spells CASSQVGDFQETQYF. DNA of the CDR3: TGCGCCAGCAGCCAAGTGGGGGACTTTCAAGAGACCCAGTACTTC.

V and J are TRBV5-1 and TRBJ2-2; TRBD2 might be the D (6 bases). The CDR3 loop spans 14 amino acids. Germline CDR1 SGHRS, CDR2 YFSETQ. V was clipped by 5 bases and J by 5 bases, with 13 bases between them. CDR3 protein: CASREGSSTGELFF. The CDR3 nucleotides read TGCGCCAGCAGGGAGGGCAGCAGTACCGGGGAGCTGTTTTTT.

The V call is TRBV30, the J call TRBJ2-1, with D perhaps matching TRBD1 (6 bases). Trimming took 4 bases from V and 3 from J, leaving 16 bases between them. Germline V CDR1 and CDR2: GTSNPN, SVGIG (reference sequence). CDR3 length: 15 amino acids. The CDR3 region is CAWIPPGHDYNEQFF. The CDR3 nucleotides are TGTGCCTGGATTCCCCCGGGACACGACTACAATGAGCAGTTCTTC.

The V and J genes are TRBV9 and TRBJ2-3; 9 nucleotides match TRBD1. Trimming removed 3 bases from V and 6 bases from J; junction bases left unmatched: 11. CDR3 length: 16 residues. The germline gives CDR1 SGDLS, CDR2 YYNGEE. The CDR3 loop is CASSEGQGGGVDTQYF. The CDR3 nucleotides read TGTGCCAGCAGCGAGGGACAGGGTGGGGGGGTGGATACGCAGTATTTT.

This clone has more than one count but fewer than ten. The chain employs TRBV11-2 and TRBJ2-1; 7 positions match TRBD2. V shed 4 bases and J 3 bases; nucleotides not matched to a gene: 6. The CDR3 runs 15 residues. CDR1 is SGHAT, CDR2 FQNNGV, per germline. The CDR3 here is CASSSTGGNYNEQFF. CDR3 nucleotides: TGTGCCAGCAGCTCCACCGGGGGGAACTACAATGAGCAGTTCTTC.